This T cell receptor (beta chain) was profiled in a study of tumor-infiltrating lymphocytes in primary liver carcinoma. Across the study: Patients diagnosed with primary liver carcinoma received treatment through surgical resection. Study-wide results and caveats: Researchers found tumor-adjacent and tumor-blood pairs overlapped less than tumor region pairs.

For blood RNA, unsorted whole blood served as the source, and germline DNA was extracted too. They drew approximately 4.3 milliliters of peripheral blood before surgery. cDNA specific to TCR beta was made from around 530 ng of total RNA, with a constant-region primer employed for priming. Amplification in three nested multiplex PCR rounds with slightly modified ARM-PCR gave rise to TCR beta libraries. Investigators reported that the first two PCR rounds, at approximately 11 cycles each, used TRBV1-TRBV30 forward primers with a C-beta reverse primer. Via MiXCR, TCRdb re-called the multiplex PCR reads, giving one row per CDR3 protein. The sample carries roughly 330,000 distinct CDR3 sequences, around three fifths recorded once. Comments on this clonotype: No antigen is known for it.

The germline CDR1 and CDR2 sequences are SGHAT and FQDESV (reference sequence). V shed 5 bases, J shed 10 bases, and the junction held 10 bases outside the gene matches. The CDR3 contains 15 residues. The receptor was isolated from a man in his forties or fifties with primary liver carcinoma and hepatitis B virus infection. Material: peripheral blood. The V gene is TRBV11-1, the J gene TRBJ2-1, with 11 bases identical to TRBD2. In DNA, the CDR3 is TGTGCCAGCAGCCTGCGACTAGCGGGAATCAAAGAGCAGTTCTTC. This gives the protein CASSLRLAGIKEQFF.